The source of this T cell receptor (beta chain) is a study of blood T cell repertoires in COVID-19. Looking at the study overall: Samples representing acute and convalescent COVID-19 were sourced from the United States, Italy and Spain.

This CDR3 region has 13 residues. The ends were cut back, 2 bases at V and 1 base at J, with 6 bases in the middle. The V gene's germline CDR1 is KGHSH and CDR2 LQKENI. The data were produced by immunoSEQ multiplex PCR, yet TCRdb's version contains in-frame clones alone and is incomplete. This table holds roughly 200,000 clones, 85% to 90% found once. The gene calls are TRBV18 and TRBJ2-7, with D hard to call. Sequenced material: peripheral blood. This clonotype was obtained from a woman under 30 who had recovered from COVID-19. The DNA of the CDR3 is TGTGCCAGCTCACCAATGCGATCCTACGAGCAGTACGTC. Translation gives CASSPMRSYEQYV.